The 24 T cell receptor beta chains below come from one sample, sequenced in a study of shared clonotypes between healthy human individuals. Clones were sequenced by immunoSEQ multiplex PCR, and TCRdb holds only the in-frame ones, with some missing. The sample has hundreds of thousands of clones, roughly 70% seen once. Input material: memory CD4+ T cells sorted from blood. Regarding subset: CD45RA-negative fraction. These TCRs come from a woman under 40 in good health.

This clone occurred once. The chain uses TRBV5-1 and TRBJ2-2, with D unclear. This CDR3 comprises 16 residues. Between the trimmed V and J ends, which lost 0 bases and 3 bases, there was a span of 12 bases. The germline gives CDR1 SGHRS, CDR2 YFSETQ. This CDR3 reads CASSLGADADTGELFF. CDR3 nucleotide sequence: TGCGCCAGCAGCTTGGGGGCGGATGCGGACACCGGGGAGCTGTTTTTT.

The genes are TRBV28 and TRBJ1-2; 8 bases are shared with TRBD1. V was clipped by 0 bases and J by 8 bases; unmatched bases: 11. The CDR3 runs to 16 residues. Looked up from germline, CDR1 is MDHEN and CDR2 is SYDVKM. In DNA, the CDR3 is TGTGCCAGCAGTTTATGGGGTGACAGGGGAGCTTCGGGCTACACCTTC. Translation gives CASSLWGDRGASGYTF.

This clone was seen a handful of times. Other nucleotide sequences in the sample specify the same CDR3. V is TRBV7-2 and J is TRBJ2-7; either TRBD1 or TRBD2 may supply D (5 bases each). V lost 8 bases and J lost 2, with 16 bases in between. The CDR3 sequence is 14 residues long. Germline-derived CDR1 and CDR2 are SGHTA and FQGNSA. The CDR3 protein is CASSPGRAPYEQYF. In nucleotides, the CDR3 is TGTGCCAGCTCTCCGGGACGGGCGCCCTACGAGCAGTACTTC. The entire variable domain, with the rest obtained from reference TRBV7-2 and TRBJ2-7, is as follows: GAGVSQSPSNKVTEKGKDVELRCDPISGHTALYWYRQSLGQGLEFLIYFQGNSAPDKSGLPSDRFSAERTGGSVSTLTIQRTQQEDSAVYLCASSPGRAPYEQYFGPGTRLTVT.

This clone came up once. The chain is built from TRBV5-4 and TRBJ1-2; D is unclear. The V gene lost 0 bases and the J gene lost 2 bases, with 5 bases spanning the gap. The CDR3 runs 13 residues. In germline, CDR1 is SGHNT, CDR2 YYREEE (reference sequence). The CDR3 region is CASSLVGNYGYTF. The CDR3 nucleotides read TGTGCCAGCAGCTTGGTAGGGAACTATGGCTACACCTTC.

The rearrangement links TRBV19 to TRBJ1-1, with 7 bases fitting TRBD1. V gave up 7 bases and J gave up 0 bases; unmatched junction bases: 8. Germline V gives CDR1 LNHDA, CDR2 SQIVND (reference sequence). This CDR3 has 15 amino acids. CDR3 in amino acids: CASKRDSGMNTEAFF. The CDR3 region has the DNA TGTGCCAGTAAAAGGGACAGTGGGATGAACACTGAAGCTTTCTTT. Supplemented by reference TRBV19 and TRBJ1-1, the full variable domain reads DGGITQSPKYLFRKEGQNVTLSCEQNLNHDAMYWYRQDPGQGLRLIYYSQIVNDFQKGDIAEGYSVSREKKESFPLTVTSAQKNPTAFYLCASKRDSGMNTEAFFGQGTRLTVV.

The rearrangement joins TRBV7-9 to TRBJ1-1, with a possible D match to TRBD1 (6 bases). Germline lookup yields CDR1 SEHNR and CDR2 FQNEAQ (reference sequence). This CDR3 is 13 amino acids long. V was shortened by 5 bases and J by 1 base, with 8 bases between the two germline ends. This CDR3 is CASSRTENTEAFF. In DNA, the CDR3 is TGTGCCAGCAGCCGGACAGAGAACACTGAAGCTTTCTTT.

The chain uses TRBV28 and TRBJ1-1; TRBD1 is a possible D gene (5 bases). V was clipped by 3 bases and J by 2 bases, with 13 bases between them. Germline CDR1 and CDR2: MDHEN and SYDVKM. The length of the CDR3 is 15 residues. The chain's CDR3 is CASSFPGQGNTEAFF. The CDR3 DNA is TGTGCCAGCAGTTTCCCAGGGCAGGGCAACACTGAAGCTTTCTTT.

The rearrangement links TRBV11-1 to TRBJ2-1; 13 positions match TRBD2. V trimming: 4 bases; J trimming: 0 bases; junction bases outside the gene matches: 3. This CDR3 contains 17 residues. Germline assignment: CDR1 SGHAT and CDR2 FQDESV (reference sequence). CDR3 nucleotide sequence: TGTGCCAGCAGCTCGCGGACTAGCGGGAGCTCCTACAATGAGCAGTTCTTC. Its translation: CASSSRTSGSSYNEQFF.

The chain carries TRBV6-1 and TRBJ1-2, with D possibly TRBD1 on 5 matching bases. Germline V lookup: CDR1 MNHNS, CDR2 SASEGT. The CDR3 runs 11 residues. Trimming pared 8 bases from V and 14 bases from J, leaving 18 bases between. CDR3 bases: TGTGCCAGCGGGACGGGTGGGCTTGGAACCTTC. Its protein is CASGTGGLGTF.

The V gene is TRBV27, the J gene TRBJ2-1, with 8 nucleotides matching TRBD1. V shed 3 bases, J shed 0 bases, and the junction held 4 bases outside the gene matches. This CDR3 is built from 16 residues. The V gene's germline CDR1 is MNHEY and CDR2 SMNVEV (reference sequence). CDR3 DNA: TGTGCCAGCAGTTTTTGGACAGGGAGCTCCTACAATGAGCAGTTCTTC. It yields the protein CASSFWTGSSYNEQFF.

With respect to this clone: The sample holds other DNA sequences that translate to the same CDR3. The CDR3 loop is CSVVFSETQYF. Here the CDR3 DNA reads TGCAGCGTTGTGTTCTCGGAGACCCAGTACTTC. The V gene is TRBV29-1, the J gene TRBJ2-5; D is unresolved. The germline CDR1 and CDR2 sequences are SQVTM and ANQGSEA. Trimming stripped 4 bases from V and 5 bases from J, with 8 bases between. CDR3 length equals 11 residues.

The rearrangement joins TRBV4-1 to TRBJ2-7; D might be TRBD1 (5 bases). Looked up from germline, CDR1 is MGHRA and CDR2 is YSYEKL. The CDR3 is made up of 16 amino acids. Trimming cost V 1 base and J 2 bases, with 15 bases left between them. DNA of the CDR3: TGCGCCAGCAGCCAAGGGCTTTCAGGGAACCCCTACGAGCAGTACTTC. Protein: CASSQGLSGNPYEQYF.

This clone was detected a few times. This chain joins TRBV27 and TRBJ1-5; D perhaps matches TRBD1 (5 bases). This CDR3 is built from 15 residues. The germline V and J ends were trimmed by 0 bases and 6 bases, with 12 bases remaining between them. CDR1 MNHEY and CDR2 SMNVEV come from the germline V gene (reference sequence). DNA for the CDR3: TGTGCCAGCAGTTTATCCAGGGTTCCAGGTCAGCCCCAGCATTTT. Protein sequence: CASSLSRVPGQPQHF.

This clone was seen a handful of times. The gene calls are TRBV19 and TRBJ2-5; 11 nucleotides line up with TRBD2. Germline lookup yields CDR1 LNHDA and CDR2 SQIVND (reference sequence). V lost 3 bases to trimming and J lost 3 bases; unmatched junction nucleotides: 0. The CDR3 contains 14 residues. CDR3: CASSMGLAEETQYF. The CDR3 DNA is TGTGCCAGTAGTATGGGACTAGCGGAAGAGACCCAGTACTTC.

This clone was picked up a small number of times. The chain carries TRBV2 and TRBJ2-7; 7 bases align to TRBD1. Germline V gives CDR1 SNHLY, CDR2 FYNNEI. With 5 bases clipped from V and 2 bases from J, the junction kept 6 bases outside the gene matches. The CDR3 has 14 amino acids. For the CDR3, the DNA is TGTGCCAGCAGTTCGGGACAGTCGCCCTACGAGCAGTACTTC. This sequence encodes CASSSGQSPYEQYF.

CDR3 nucleotides: TGTGCCAGTAGTGTTGAAACCGGGACAGGGGGTAATCAGCCCCAGCATTTT. This translates into CASSVETGTGGNQPQHF. The V call is TRBV19, the J call TRBJ1-5, with 11 bases that match TRBD1. The CDR3 sequence is 17 residues long. Trimming cost V 5 bases and J 4 bases; bases outside gene matches: 10. Germline CDR1 and CDR2: LNHDA and SQIVND (reference sequence).

The chain uses TRBV11-2 and TRBJ2-2; 8 bases agree with TRBD2. Unmatched junction bases numbered 4, after V lost 0 bases and J lost 4 bases. The CDR3 consists of 16 residues. Germline V gives CDR1 SGHAT, CDR2 FQNNGV. CDR3 bases: TGTGCCAGCAGCTTAGAATCGGGAGGGCCCACCGGGGAGCTGTTTTTT. Translated, it gives CASSLESGGPTGELFF. Complete variable domain (other parts from reference TRBV11-2 and TRBJ2-2): EAGVAQSPRYKIIEKRQSVAFWCNPISGHATLYWYQQILGQGPKLLIQFQNNGVVDDSQLPKDRFSAERLKGVDSTLKIQPAKLEDSAVYLCASSLESGGPTGELFFGEGSRLTVL.

The chain is built from TRBV30 and TRBJ2-7; a weak D match, TRBD2 (6 bases). Germline CDR1 GTSNPN, CDR2 SVGIG (reference sequence). CDR3 length: 13 amino acids. Trimming took 2 bases from V and 6 from J, leaving 14 bases between them. The CDR3, as DNA: TGTGCCTGGAGTTCGGGTCTCGGGGGCGAGCAGTACTTC. This codes for CAWSSGLGGEQYF.

This chain joins TRBV19 and TRBJ2-5; D could derive from TRBD1 or TRBD2 (6 bases each). This CDR3 spans 14 amino acids. The germline gives CDR1 LNHDA, CDR2 SQIVND (reference sequence). The germline V and J ends were trimmed by 9 bases and 14 bases, with 28 bases remaining between them. DNA for the CDR3: TGTGCCAGCTGCAACCCTGCCGGGGGCCCTACCCTATACTTC. It encodes CASCNPAGGPTLYF.

The rearrangement uses TRBV7-2 and TRBJ1-1; 8 bases map to TRBD1. Germline assignment: CDR1 SGHTA and CDR2 FQGNSA. V dropped 5 bases and J dropped 5; count of bases not matched to a gene: 4. The CDR3 totals 13 residues. CDR3 nucleotides: TGTGCCAGCAGCATTCAGGGGGCTACTGAAGCTTTCTTT. Translated, it gives CASSIQGATEAFF.

The rearrangement joins TRBV28 to TRBJ1-6; a weak D match, TRBD1 (5 bases). Germline values: CDR1 MDHEN, CDR2 SYDVKM. The CDR3 runs to 15 residues. Trimming cost V 6 bases and J 5 bases, with 14 bases left between them. The CDR3 DNA sequence: TGTGCCAGCAGCCCGTGGGGGGGTAATAATTCACCCCTCCACTTT. Translating it yields CASSPWGGNNSPLHF.

The chain employs TRBV7-9 and TRBJ2-3; perhaps TRBD2 as D (5 bases). This CDR3 region has 15 residues. V was shortened by 1 base and J by 6 bases, with 14 bases between the two germline ends. Germline CDR1 and CDR2: SEHNR and FQNEAQ (reference sequence). The CDR3 region has the DNA TGTGCCAGCAGCTTAGTACTAGAACTTACGGATACGCAGTATTTT. Translation: CASSLVLELTDTQYF. Together with reference TRBV7-9 and TRBJ2-3, the CDR3 gives the full variable domain: DTGVSQNPRHKITKRGQNVTFRCDPISEHNRLYWYRQTLGQGPEFLTYFQNEAQLEKSRLLSDRFSAERPKGSFSTLEIQRTEQGDSAMYLCASSLVLELTDTQYFGPGTRLTVL.

The chain is built from TRBV5-7 and TRBJ2-7, with unresolved D. TRBV5-7 is labeled an ORF, and its function is uncertain. The CDR3 loop spans 10 amino acids. V lost 3 bases and J 2 bases, leaving 0 bases between the germline ends. The DNA of the CDR3 is TGTGCCAGCAGCTCCTACGAGCAGTACTTC. Its translation: CASSSYEQYF.

This chain uses TRBV14 with TRBJ2-7, with D unresolved. The CDR3 extends over 14 amino acids. In germline, CDR1 is SGHDN, CDR2 FVKESK. V lost 1 base and J lost 4, with 11 bases in between. CDR3 amino acids: CASSQVPAEYEQYF. In DNA form, the CDR3 reads TGTGCCAGCAGCCAAGTCCCGGCAGAGTACGAGCAGTACTTC.